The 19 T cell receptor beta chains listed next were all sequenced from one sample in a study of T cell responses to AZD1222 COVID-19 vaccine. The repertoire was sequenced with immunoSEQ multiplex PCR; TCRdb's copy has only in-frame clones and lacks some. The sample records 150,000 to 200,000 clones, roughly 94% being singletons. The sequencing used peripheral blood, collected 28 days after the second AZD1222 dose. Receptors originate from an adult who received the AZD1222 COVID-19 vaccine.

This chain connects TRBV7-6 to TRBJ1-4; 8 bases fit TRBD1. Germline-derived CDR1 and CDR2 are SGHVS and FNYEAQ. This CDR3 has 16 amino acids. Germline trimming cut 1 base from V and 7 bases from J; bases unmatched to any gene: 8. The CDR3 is CASSLDSGTGGEKLFF. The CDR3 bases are TGTGCCAGCAGCTTAGATTCGGGGACAGGAGGTGAAAAACTGTTTTTT.

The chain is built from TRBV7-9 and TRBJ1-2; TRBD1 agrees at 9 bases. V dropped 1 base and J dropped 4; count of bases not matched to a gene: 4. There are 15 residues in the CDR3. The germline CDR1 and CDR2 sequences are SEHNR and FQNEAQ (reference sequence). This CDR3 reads CASSLDGTGSYGYTF. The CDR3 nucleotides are TGTGCCAGCAGCTTAGACGGGACAGGGAGCTATGGCTACACCTTC.

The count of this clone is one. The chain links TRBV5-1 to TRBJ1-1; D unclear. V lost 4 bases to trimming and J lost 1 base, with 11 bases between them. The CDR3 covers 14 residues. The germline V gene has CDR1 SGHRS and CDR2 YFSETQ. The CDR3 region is CASSPGWRNTEAFF. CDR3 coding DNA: TGCGCCAGCAGCCCCGGGTGGAGGAACACTGAAGCTTTCTTT.

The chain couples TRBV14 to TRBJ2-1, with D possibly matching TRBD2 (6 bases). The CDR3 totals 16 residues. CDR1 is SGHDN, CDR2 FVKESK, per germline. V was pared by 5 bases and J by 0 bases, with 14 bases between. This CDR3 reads CASSSLGRSSYNEQFF. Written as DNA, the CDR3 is TGTGCCAGCAGCTCCCTGGGGAGGAGCTCCTACAATGAGCAGTTCTTC.

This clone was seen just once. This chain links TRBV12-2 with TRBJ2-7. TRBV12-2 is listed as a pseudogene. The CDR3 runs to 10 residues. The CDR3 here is CASHDYEQYF. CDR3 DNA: TGTGCAAGTCACGACTACGAGCAGTACTTC.

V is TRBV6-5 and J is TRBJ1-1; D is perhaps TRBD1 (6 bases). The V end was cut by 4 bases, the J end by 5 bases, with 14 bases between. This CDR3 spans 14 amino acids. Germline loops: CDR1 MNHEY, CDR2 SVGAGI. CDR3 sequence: CASSLFRGRTEAFF. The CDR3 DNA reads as TGTGCCAGCAGTTTATTCAGGGGTAGGACTGAAGCTTTCTTT.

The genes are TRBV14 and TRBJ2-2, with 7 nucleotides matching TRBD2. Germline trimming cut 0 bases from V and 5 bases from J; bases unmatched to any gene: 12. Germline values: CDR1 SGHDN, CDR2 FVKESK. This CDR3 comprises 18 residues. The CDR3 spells CASSQDWERGRMTGELFF. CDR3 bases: TGTGCCAGCAGCCAAGATTGGGAGCGGGGACGAATGACCGGGGAGCTGTTTTTT.

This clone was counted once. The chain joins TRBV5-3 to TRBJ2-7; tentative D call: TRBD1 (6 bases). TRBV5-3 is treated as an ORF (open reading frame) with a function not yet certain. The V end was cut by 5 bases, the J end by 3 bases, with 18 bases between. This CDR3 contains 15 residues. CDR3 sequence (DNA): TGTGCCAGAAGACGTCCGGGACATAGCTTCTACGAGCAGTACTTC. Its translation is CARRRPGHSFYEQYF.

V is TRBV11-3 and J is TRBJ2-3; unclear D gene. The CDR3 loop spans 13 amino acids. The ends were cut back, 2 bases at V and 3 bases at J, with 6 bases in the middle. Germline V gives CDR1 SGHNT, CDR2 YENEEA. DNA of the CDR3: TGTGCCAGCAGCTTACTACGGACAGATACGCAGTATTTT. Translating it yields CASSLLRTDTQYF. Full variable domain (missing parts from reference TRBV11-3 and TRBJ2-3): EAGVVQSPRYKIIEKKQPVAFWCNPISGHNTLYWYLQNLGQGPELLIRYENEEAVDDSQLPKDRFSAERLKGVDSTLKIQPAELGDSAVYLCASSLLRTDTQYFGPGTRLTVL.

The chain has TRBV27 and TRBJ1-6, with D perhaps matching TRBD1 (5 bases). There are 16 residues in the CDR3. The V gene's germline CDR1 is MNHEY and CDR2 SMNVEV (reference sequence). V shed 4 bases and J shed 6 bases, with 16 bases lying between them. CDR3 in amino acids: CASSSSLRGFNSPLHF. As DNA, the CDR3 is TGTGCCAGCAGTTCATCCTTAAGGGGCTTTAATTCACCCCTCCACTTT.

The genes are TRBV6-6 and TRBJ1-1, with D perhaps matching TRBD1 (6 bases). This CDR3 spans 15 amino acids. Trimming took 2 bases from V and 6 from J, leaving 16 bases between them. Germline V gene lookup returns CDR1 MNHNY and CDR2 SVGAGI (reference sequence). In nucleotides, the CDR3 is TGTGCCAGCAGTTACCCCACAGGGTCAGGGCCTGAAGCTTTCTTT. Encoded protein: CASSYPTGSGPEAFF.

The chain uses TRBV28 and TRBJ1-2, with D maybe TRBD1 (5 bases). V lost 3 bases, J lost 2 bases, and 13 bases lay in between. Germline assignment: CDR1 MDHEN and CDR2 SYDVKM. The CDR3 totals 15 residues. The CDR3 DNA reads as TGTGCCAGCAGTTTGGGGGTCAGGACCAACTATGGCTACACCTTC. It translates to CASSLGVRTNYGYTF.

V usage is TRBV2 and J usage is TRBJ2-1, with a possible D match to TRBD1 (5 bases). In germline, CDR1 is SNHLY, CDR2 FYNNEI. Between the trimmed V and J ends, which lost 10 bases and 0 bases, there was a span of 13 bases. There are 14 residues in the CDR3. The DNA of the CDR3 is TGTGCCACCCCCTGGGGCGGCTCCTACAATGAGCAGTTCTTC. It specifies CATPWGGSYNEQFF.

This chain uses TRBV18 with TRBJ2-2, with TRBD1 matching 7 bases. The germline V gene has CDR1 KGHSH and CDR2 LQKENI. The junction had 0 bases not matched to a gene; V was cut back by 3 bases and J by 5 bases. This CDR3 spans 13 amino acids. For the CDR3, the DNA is TGTGCCAGCTCACCGGACAGGACCGGGGAGCTGTTTTTT. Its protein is CASSPDRTGELFF.

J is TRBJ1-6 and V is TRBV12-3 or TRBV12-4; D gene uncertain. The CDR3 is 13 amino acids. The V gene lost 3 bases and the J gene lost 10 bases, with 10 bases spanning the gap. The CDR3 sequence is CASSFRLRSPLHF. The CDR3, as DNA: TGTGCCAGCAGTTTTAGACTGAGATCACCCCTCCACTTT.

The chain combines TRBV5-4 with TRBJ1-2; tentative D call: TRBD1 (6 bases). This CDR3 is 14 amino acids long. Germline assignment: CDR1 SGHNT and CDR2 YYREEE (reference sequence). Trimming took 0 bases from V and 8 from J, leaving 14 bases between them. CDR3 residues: CASSLGGDGTGYTF. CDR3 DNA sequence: TGTGCCAGCAGCTTGGGAGGGGATGGGACAGGCTACACCTTC.

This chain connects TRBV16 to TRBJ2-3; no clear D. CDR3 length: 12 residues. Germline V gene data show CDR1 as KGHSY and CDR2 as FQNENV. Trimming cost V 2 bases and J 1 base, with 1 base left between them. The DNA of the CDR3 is TGTGCCAGCAGCCAACGCACAGATACGCAGTATTTT. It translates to CASSQRTDTQYF.

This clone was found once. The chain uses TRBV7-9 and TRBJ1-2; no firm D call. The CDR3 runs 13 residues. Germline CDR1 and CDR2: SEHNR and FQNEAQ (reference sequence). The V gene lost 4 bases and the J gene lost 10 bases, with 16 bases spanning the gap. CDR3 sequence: CASSSPWSSAYTF. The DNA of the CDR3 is TGTGCCAGCAGCTCCCCGTGGTCCTCGGCCTACACCTTC.

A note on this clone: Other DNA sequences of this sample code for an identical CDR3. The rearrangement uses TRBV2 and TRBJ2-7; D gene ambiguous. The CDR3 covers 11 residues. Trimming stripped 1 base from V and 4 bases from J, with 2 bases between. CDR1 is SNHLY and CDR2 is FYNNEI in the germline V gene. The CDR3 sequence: CASSEGYEQYF. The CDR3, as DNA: TGTGCCAGCAGTGAAGGGTACGAGCAGTACTTC. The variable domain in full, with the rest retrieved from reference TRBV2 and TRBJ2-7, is EPEVTQTPSHQVTQMGQEVILRCVPISNHLYFYWYRQILGQKVEFLVSFYNNEISEKSEIFDDQFSVERPDGSNFTLKIRSTKLEDSAMYFCASSEGYEQYFGPGTRLTVT.